Following are 17 T cell receptor beta chains from one sample sequenced in a study of blood T cell repertoires in COVID-19. The assay was immunoSEQ multiplex PCR, and TCRdb's table has in-frame clones only and misses some. The table shows 270,000 or so clones, with around 89% occurring only once. The source material was PBMCs or T cells enriched from blood (not recorded which). The receptors shown here come from a woman aged 25 to 45 with acute COVID-19.

In this sample, this clone turned up a few times. The chain uses TRBV5-1 and TRBJ2-7; 7 positions agree with TRBD1. Per germline, CDR1 SGHRS and CDR2 YFSETQ. J gave up 4 bases and V 4 bases, and 11 bases lay outside the gene matches. The CDR3 has 15 amino acids. CDR3 residues: CASSVDQQGVYEQYF. For the CDR3, the DNA is TGCGCCAGCAGCGTAGACCAGCAGGGGGTGTACGAGCAGTACTTC.

This clone occurred a few times. CDR3 amino acids: CASERVTYEQYF. The CDR3 DNA reads as TGTGCCAGCGAACGGGTTACCTACGAGCAGTACTTC. The gene calls are TRBV2 and TRBJ2-7; D gene ambiguous. V was shortened by 8 bases and J by 2 bases, with 10 bases between the two germline ends. The germline CDR1 and CDR2 sequences are SNHLY and FYNNEI. The CDR3 consists of 12 residues.

The chain employs TRBV12-2 and TRBJ2-7; the table's D gene call, TRBD2, was not cross checked with the DNA. TRBV12-2 is a pseudogene. CDR3 length equals 21 residues. The CDR3 region has the DNA TGTGCAAGTCGCTTGGCCGTCCGGACACCTAGAGCGGGAGGGTTGATCTACGAGCAGTACTTC. Its protein is CASRLAVRTPRAGGLIYEQYF.

The genes are TRBV5-1 and TRBJ2-5, with D unresolved. Germline V gene sequence: CDR1 SGHRS, CDR2 YFSETQ. Trimming pared 2 bases from V and 1 base from J, leaving 9 bases between. CDR3 size: 14 residues. The CDR3: CASSLWSFQETQYF. The CDR3 coding sequence is TGCGCCAGCAGCTTATGGAGTTTCCAAGAGACCCAGTACTTC.

V and J are TRBV28 and TRBJ2-2; 7 nucleotides agree with TRBD1. This CDR3 contains 13 residues. The V gene end was trimmed by 9 bases and the J gene end by 8 bases; junction bases not matched to a gene: 9. In germline, CDR1 is MDHEN, CDR2 SYDVKM. The CDR3 DNA reads as TGTGCCAGTTATCGACAGGGTGCTGGGGAGCTGTTTTTT. It specifies CASYRQGAGELFF.

The chain employs TRBV5-1 and TRBJ2-1, with 11 bases aligning to TRBD2. This CDR3 comprises 16 residues. Germline V gene data show CDR1 as SGHRS and CDR2 as YFSETQ. With V trimmed by 4 bases and J by 6 bases, 9 bases remained unmatched. The CDR3 reads CASSPISLAGGNEQFF. CDR3 nucleotide sequence: TGCGCCAGCAGCCCCATTTCCCTAGCGGGAGGCAATGAGCAGTTCTTC.

The CDR3 region is CASSGLAVPYHNEQFF. DNA for the CDR3: TGTGCCAGCTCTGGACTAGCAGTTCCGTACCACAATGAGCAGTTCTTC. The rearrangement joins TRBV27 to TRBJ2-1, with 8 bases that match TRBD2. J gave up 5 bases and V 8 bases, and 14 bases lay outside the gene matches. This CDR3 contains 16 residues. Germline CDR1 MNHEY, CDR2 SMNVEV (reference sequence).

Concerning this clone: This specimen includes other DNA sequences encoding the same CDR3. This chain uses TRBV5-1 with TRBJ2-5; 7 nucleotides agree with TRBD1. J gave up 5 bases and V 0 bases, and 4 bases lay outside the gene matches. Germline CDR1 is SGHRS and CDR2 is YFSETQ. This CDR3 contains 14 residues. CDR3 sequence (DNA): TGCGCCAGCAGCTTGGGACAGGGCGGTGAGACCCAGTACTTC. Its protein is CASSLGQGGETQYF.

The V and J genes are TRBV27 and TRBJ2-7, with D maybe TRBD1 (5 bases). Looked up from germline, CDR1 is MNHEY and CDR2 is SMNVEV (reference sequence). The germline V and J ends were trimmed by 2 bases and 7 bases, with 18 bases remaining between them. The CDR3 extends over 15 amino acids. This chain's CDR3 is CASSLNAQGWWEQYF. The DNA for the CDR3 is TGTGCCAGCAGTTTAAACGCGCAGGGATGGTGGGAGCAGTACTTC.

This chain uses TRBV5-4 with TRBJ1-1, with 7 bases identical to TRBD1. CDR3 length equals 15 residues. Germline V CDR1 and CDR2: SGHNT, YYREEE (reference sequence). The ends lost 4 bases at V and 1 base at J; junction bases unmatched: 7. CDR3 sequence: CASSPLTGQNTEAFF. The CDR3 DNA is TGTGCCAGCAGCCCGCTGACAGGGCAGAACACTGAAGCTTTCTTT. Drawing the rest from reference TRBV5-4 and TRBJ1-1, the complete variable domain is ETGVTQSPTHLIKTRGQQVTLRCSSQSGHNTVSWYQQALGQGPQFIFQYYREEENGRGNFPPRFSGLQFPNYSSELNVNALELDDSALYLCASSPLTGQNTEAFFGQGTRLTVV.

The chain is built from TRBV9 and TRBJ2-1; 8 bases are a match to TRBD1. This CDR3 is 16 amino acids long. J was trimmed by 9 bases and V by 0 bases; bases with no gene match: 11. CDR1 and CDR2 (germline): SGDLS, YYNGEE. The CDR3 DNA reads as TGTGCCAGCAGCGTAGGCGCAGGGGGCGTGTGGAGTGAGCAGTTCTTC. Its translation is CASSVGAGGVWSEQFF.

This chain uses TRBV27 with TRBJ1-1; TRBD1 matches 7 bases. CDR3 length: 14 amino acids. Unmatched junction bases numbered 4, after V lost 5 bases and J lost 1 base. Germline CDR1 is MNHEY and CDR2 is SMNVEV (reference sequence). This chain's CDR3 is CASSHGTENTEAFF. The CDR3 DNA reads as TGTGCCAGCAGTCACGGGACAGAGAACACTGAAGCTTTCTTT.

This clone has more than one count but fewer than ten. This sequence joins TRBV4-3 and TRBJ1-1; 12 nucleotides align to TRBD1. The CDR3 is 20 amino acids. Looked up from germline, CDR1 is LGHNA and CDR2 is YSLEER. Losses at the gene ends were 0 bases for V and 1 base for J; bases not matched to a gene: 12. The CDR3 nucleotides are TGCGCCAGCAGCCAAGAACCTCCCCGGGGACAGGGGGCGCGGAACACTGAAGCTTTCTTT. It codes for CASSQEPPRGQGARNTEAFF.

J is TRBJ1-3 and V is TRBV6-5; TRBD1 aligns across 10 bases. The CDR3 is 15 residues long. Germline lookup yields CDR1 MNHEY and CDR2 SVGAGI. V shed 6 bases, J shed 2 bases, and the junction held 4 bases outside the gene matches. Written as DNA, the CDR3 is TGTGCCAGCAGGGAGACAGGGGGCACTGGAAACACCATATATTTT. It is translated as CASRETGGTGNTIYF.

V is TRBV19 and J is TRBJ2-3, with D uncertain. Per the germline V gene, CDR1 is LNHDA and CDR2 is SQIVND (reference sequence). V was clipped by 3 bases and J by 0 bases, with 10 bases between them. This CDR3 comprises 15 residues. In nucleotides, the CDR3 is TGTGCCAGTAGTATCCCGTATACTAGCACAGATACGCAGTATTTT. It yields the protein CASSIPYTSTDTQYF.

This clone was observed a single time. This chain uses TRBV10-3 with TRBJ1-6; possible D gene TRBD1, 6 bases. V shed 10 bases and J shed 9 bases, with 16 bases lying between them. Germline-derived CDR1 and CDR2 are ENHRY and SYGVKD. The CDR3 consists of 13 residues. The CDR3 protein is CATHQGLGSPLHF. The CDR3 DNA reads as TGTGCCACCCACCAGGGGTTAGGTTCACCCCTCCACTTT.

This chain uses TRBV5-4 with TRBJ2-1, with 7 positions matching TRBD2. CDR3 length: 16 residues. J was trimmed by 0 bases and V by 5 bases; bases with no gene match: 8. The germline V gene has CDR1 SGHNT and CDR2 YYREEE (reference sequence). The CDR3 region has the DNA TGTGCCAGCAGTTACACTAGCGCCTACTCCTACAATGAGCAGTTCTTC. It codes for CASSYTSAYSYNEQFF.